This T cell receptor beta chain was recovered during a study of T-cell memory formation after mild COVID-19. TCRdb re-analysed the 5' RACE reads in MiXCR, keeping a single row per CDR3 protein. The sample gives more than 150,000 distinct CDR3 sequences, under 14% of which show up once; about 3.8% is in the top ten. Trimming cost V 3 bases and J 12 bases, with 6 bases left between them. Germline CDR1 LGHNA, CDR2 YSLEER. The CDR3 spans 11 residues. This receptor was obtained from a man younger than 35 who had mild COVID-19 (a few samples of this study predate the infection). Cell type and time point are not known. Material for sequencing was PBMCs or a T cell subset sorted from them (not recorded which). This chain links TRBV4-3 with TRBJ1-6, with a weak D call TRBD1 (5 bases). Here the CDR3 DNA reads TGCGCCAGCAGCCAGGGGGGACCCCTCCACTTT. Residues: CASSQGGPLHF.